Listed here are 32 T cell receptor beta chains from one sample, sequenced in a study of blood T cell repertoires in COVID-19. Sequencing used immunoSEQ multiplex PCR; TCRdb keeps in-frame clones, though not all of them. The table has 55,000 or so clones, about 80% seen once; the top ten hold under 25%. Sequencing used peripheral blood. The receptors here all came from a man aged 25 to 45 with COVID-19, enrolled during active disease.

V gene TRBV7-9 combines with J gene TRBJ1-3; D possibly corresponds to TRBD1 (6 bases). The V end lost 2 bases, the J end lost 6 bases, and 11 bases lay between the germline ends. CDR1 and CDR2 from the germline V gene are SEHNR and FQNEAQ (reference sequence). The CDR3 has 14 amino acids. The CDR3 loop is CASSLRTGTNTIYF. DNA for the CDR3: TGTGCCAGCAGCTTACGTACAGGGACAAACACCATATATTTT.

This clone has just one count. The genes are TRBV2 and TRBJ1-5; no definite D call. The CDR3 length is 13 residues. V dropped 2 bases and J dropped 5 bases, with 7 bases sitting between them. Germline V gene lookup returns CDR1 SNHLY and CDR2 FYNNEI. The DNA of the CDR3 is TGTGCCAGCAGTGAAACGGAGGATCAGCCCCAGCATTTT. Protein product: CASSETEDQPQHF.

The chain has TRBV6-5 and TRBJ2-5, with TRBD2 identical over 8 bases. V was pared by 6 bases and J by 5 bases, with 5 bases of the junction left unmatched. CDR1 MNHEY and CDR2 SVGAGI come from the germline V gene. CDR3 length: 13 amino acids. CDR3 region: CASSTTSGETQYF. The CDR3 bases are TGTGCCAGCAGCACTACTAGCGGTGAGACCCAGTACTTC.

In regard to this clone: Relative to the germline gene, one junction end is altered; a read error may explain this. The J gene is TRBJ1-2, the V gene TRBV5-1, with 10 bases lining up with TRBD1. CDR1 and CDR2 (germline): SGHRS, YFSETQ. The CDR3 is made up of 13 amino acids. Written as DNA, the CDR3 is TGCGCCCGCAGCGGACAGGGGGGGAATGGCTACACCTTC. Translating it yields CARSGQGGNGYTF.

This clone showed up just a few times. The chain joins TRBV7-9 to TRBJ1-3; 7 nucleotides align to TRBD1. CDR3 length equals 15 residues. Looked up from germline, CDR1 is SEHNR and CDR2 is FQNEAQ (reference sequence). Germline trimming cut 4 bases from V and 4 bases from J; bases unmatched to any gene: 7. In DNA form, the CDR3 reads TGTGCCAGCAGCTGGACAGGTAAAGGAGGAAACACCATATATTTT. This codes for CASSWTGKGGNTIYF.

The chain combines TRBV6-5 with TRBJ2-4; 8 bases map to TRBD1. Germline V gives CDR1 MNHEY, CDR2 SVGAGI. V shed 4 bases and J 1 base; nucleotides not matched to a gene: 3. The CDR3 has 15 residues. DNA for the CDR3: TGTGCCAGCAGTTCCCAGGGGGCTGCCAAAAACATTCAGTACTTC. It yields the protein CASSSQGAAKNIQYF.

This sequence joins TRBV2 and TRBJ2-7; 7 nucleotides line up with TRBD1. The CDR3 loop spans 14 amino acids. CDR1 is SNHLY and CDR2 is FYNNEI in the germline V gene. V shed 6 bases and J 2 bases; nucleotides not matched to a gene: 7. CDR3 in amino acids: CASRNQGVPYEQYF. The CDR3 coding sequence is TGTGCCAGCAGGAACCAGGGGGTCCCCTACGAGCAGTACTTC.

The chain combines TRBV4-3 with TRBJ2-1; no definite D call. The germline V gene encodes CDR1 LGHNA and CDR2 YSLEER. Trimming cost V 0 bases and J 6 bases, with 9 bases left between them. The CDR3 sequence is 14 residues long. CDR3 in amino acids: CASSQDPGGNEQFF. CDR3 sequence (DNA): TGCGCCAGCAGCCAAGACCCGGGTGGCAATGAGCAGTTCTTC.

This chain connects TRBV4-1 to TRBJ2-4, with D uncertain. The CDR3 length is 13 residues. Trimming left V 1 base short and J 8 bases short, with 9 bases between. Germline CDR1 reads MGHRA; CDR2 reads YSYEKL. CDR3 sequence: CASSQVAEDIQYF. The CDR3 coding sequence is TGCGCCAGCAGCCAAGTGGCAGAGGACATTCAGTACTTC.

V and J are TRBV29-1 and TRBJ1-6, with 7 positions matching TRBD1. The V gene end was trimmed by 6 bases and the J gene end by 6 bases; junction bases not matched to a gene: 17. This CDR3 has 17 amino acids. CDR1 is SQVTM, CDR2 ANQGSEA, per germline. CDR3 amino acids: CSVRLGQAGTFNSPLHF. CDR3 nucleotide sequence: TGCAGCGTCCGACTTGGACAGGCGGGAACCTTTAATTCACCCCTCCACTTT.

The chain carries TRBV18 and TRBJ1-1, with unresolved D. This CDR3 region has 15 residues. Between the trimmed V and J ends, which lost 3 bases and 4 bases, there was a span of 15 bases. CDR1 and CDR2 from the germline V gene are KGHSH and LQKENI. The CDR3 sequence is CASSPTSPGGTEAFF. For the CDR3, the DNA is TGTGCCAGCTCACCCACTAGCCCAGGTGGCACTGAAGCTTTCTTT.

This chain connects TRBV9 to TRBJ1-4; D is perhaps TRBD1 (6 bases). Germline lookup yields CDR1 SGDLS and CDR2 YYNGEE. V was pared by 3 bases and J by 8 bases, with 17 bases between. This CDR3 comprises 15 residues. CDR3 protein: CASSAGGLGMEKLFF. The CDR3, as DNA: TGTGCCAGCAGCGCCGGGGGGCTAGGAATGGAAAAACTGTTTTTT.

The rearrangement joins TRBV15 to TRBJ1-4; 8 bases fit TRBD1. V was pared by 5 bases and J by 4 bases, with 6 bases of the junction left unmatched. This CDR3 comprises 15 residues. Germline loops: CDR1 LNHNV, CDR2 YYDKDF (reference sequence). The CDR3 here is CATSGAGQGNEKLFF. The CDR3 region has the DNA TGTGCCACCAGCGGAGCAGGACAGGGTAATGAAAAACTGTTTTTT. The variable domain in full, completed from reference TRBV15 and TRBJ1-4, reads DAMVIQNPRYQVTQFGKPVTLSCSQTLNHNVMYWYQQKSSQAPKLLFHYYDKDFNNEADTPDNFQSRRPNTSFCFLDIRSPGLGDTAMYLCATSGAGQGNEKLFFGSGTQLSVL.

This clone has just a few counts. The chain carries TRBV27 and TRBJ1-5; possible D gene TRBD1, 6 bases. V lost 3 bases and J 5 bases, leaving 8 bases between the germline ends. The CDR3 contains 13 residues. CDR1 is MNHEY and CDR2 is SMNVEV in the germline V gene (reference sequence). The CDR3 DNA sequence: TGTGCCAGCAGTTTGGACAGATATCAGCCCCAGCATTTT. It is translated as CASSLDRYQPQHF.

V is TRBV28 and J is TRBJ2-5, with D perhaps TRBD1 (6 bases). Germline V gene sequence: CDR1 MDHEN, CDR2 SYDVKM. This CDR3 has 12 amino acids. Trimming left V 5 bases short and J 5 bases short, with 9 bases between. The CDR3 here is CASSRDTETQYF. DNA for the CDR3: TGTGCCAGCAGTCGGGACACGGAGACCCAGTACTTC.

The rearrangement uses TRBV11-2 and TRBJ1-6; weak D call: TRBD1 (5 bases). CDR1 SGHAT and CDR2 FQNNGV come from the germline V gene. The CDR3 consists of 15 residues. V gave up 0 bases and J gave up 7 bases, with 10 bases separating them. The CDR3 sequence: CASSLDRVPNSPLHF. The CDR3 coding sequence is TGTGCCAGCAGCTTAGACAGGGTTCCCAATTCACCCCTCCACTTT.

This chain connects TRBV19 to TRBJ1-5, with 12 bases matching TRBD1. V shed 10 bases and J 11 bases; nucleotides not matched to a gene: 12. The CDR3 is 14 residues long. The germline V gene encodes CDR1 LNHDA and CDR2 SQIVND (reference sequence). The CDR3 loop is CATGDRGRSLTQHF. In nucleotides, the CDR3 is TGTGCCACCGGGGACAGGGGGCGCAGTTTGACCCAGCATTTT.

The rearrangement joins TRBV6-4 to TRBJ1-1; no clear D. Trimming shortened V by 3 bases and J by 1 base, and 6 bases separated the two germline ends. Germline assignment: CDR1 MRHNA and CDR2 SNTAGT. CDR3 length: 13 amino acids. CDR3 region: CASSEGRNTEAFF. The CDR3 nucleotides read TGTGCCAGCAGTGAAGGGAGGAACACTGAAGCTTTCTTT.

The rearrangement uses TRBV6-1 and TRBJ1-1; no firm D call. The CDR3 sequence is 14 residues long. Trimming took 2 bases from V and 3 from J, leaving 10 bases between them. The V gene's germline CDR1 is MNHNS and CDR2 SASEGT. CDR3 nucleotides: TGTGCCAGCAGTGAAAGTGGAGGGTACACTGAAGCTTTCTTT. It specifies CASSESGGYTEAFF.

The J gene is TRBJ1-6, the V gene TRBV9, with D perhaps matching TRBD1 (6 bases). The V end lost 5 bases, the J end lost 7 bases, and 10 bases lay between the germline ends. The germline V gene encodes CDR1 SGDLS and CDR2 YYNGEE. The CDR3 runs 13 residues. This CDR3 is CASRGTGNSPLHF. The CDR3 DNA reads TGTGCCAGCAGAGGCACAGGGAATTCACCCCTCCACTTT.

This clone was found a few times. The rearrangement links TRBV4-2 to TRBJ1-6; 7 nucleotides match TRBD1. J gave up 10 bases and V 4 bases, and 7 bases lay outside the gene matches. Germline V gene sequence: CDR1 LGHNA, CDR2 YNFKEQ. The CDR3 loop spans 14 amino acids. CDR3 DNA sequence: TGTGCCAGCAGCCCCCAGGGGGTGAACTCACCCCTCCACTTT. It encodes CASSPQGVNSPLHF.

This clone was seen a few times. The rearrangement joins TRBV5-1 to TRBJ2-3; the match to TRBD2 covers 9 bases. V was pared by 0 bases and J by 5 bases, with 13 bases of the junction left unmatched. This CDR3 comprises 18 residues. The germline gives CDR1 SGHRS, CDR2 YFSETQ. The CDR3 loop reads CASSLGVAGEGWRDTQYF. CDR3 bases: TGCGCCAGCAGCTTGGGGGTAGCGGGAGAGGGTTGGAGAGATACGCAGTATTTT.

This clone was observed a single time. The chain links TRBV13 to TRBJ1-1; a weak D match, TRBD1 (6 bases). CDR1 is PRHDT, CDR2 FYEKMQ, per germline (reference sequence). Trimming took off 5 bases at V and 5 bases at J, with 12 bases between the two ends. CDR3 size: 13 residues. In DNA, the CDR3 is TGTGCCAGCAGCAAAACAGGGAGAACTGAAGCTTTCTTT. Amino acids: CASSKTGRTEAFF.

This chain connects TRBV4-1 to TRBJ2-1, with D possibly being TRBD2 (6 bases). The germline V gene has CDR1 MGHRA and CDR2 YSYEKL. V dropped 2 bases and J dropped 6 bases, with 11 bases sitting between them. The CDR3 sequence is 14 residues long. CDR3 bases: TGCGCCAGCAGCCAACTGGGACTTCCCAATGAGCAGTTCTTC. This sequence encodes CASSQLGLPNEQFF.

The chain employs TRBV7-9 and TRBJ2-5, with 10 bases that match TRBD2. V lost 5 bases to trimming and J lost 5 bases; unmatched junction nucleotides: 17. Germline CDR1 reads SEHNR; CDR2 reads FQNEAQ (reference sequence). The CDR3 consists of 18 residues. The CDR3 loop is CASSPQETLAGVLETQYF. CDR3 nucleotide sequence: TGTGCCAGCAGCCCACAGGAGACCCTAGCGGGAGTACTGGAGACCCAGTACTTC.

The chain carries TRBV19 and TRBJ1-1, with 8 positions matching TRBD1. The CDR3 loop spans 14 amino acids. Losses at the gene ends were 1 base for V and 7 bases for J; bases not matched to a gene: 5. From germline, CDR1 is LNHDA and CDR2 SQIVND (reference sequence). This CDR3 is CASSIGQGAGEAFF. As DNA, the CDR3 is TGTGCCAGTAGTATAGGGCAGGGGGCGGGTGAAGCTTTCTTT.

V usage is TRBV14 and J usage is TRBJ1-2; no clear D. V lost 1 base, J lost 8 bases, and 17 bases lay in between. The length of the CDR3 is 15 residues. The germline gives CDR1 SGHDN, CDR2 FVKESK. The CDR3 DNA follows: TGTGCCAGCAGCCAAGCTCTAGGCGACGGAAGAGGCTACACCTTC. Its protein product is CASSQALGDGRGYTF.

Ten or more counts support this clone. V usage is TRBV28 and J usage is TRBJ1-6; D not certain. The CDR3 consists of 14 residues. Germline values: CDR1 MDHEN, CDR2 SYDVKM. V lost 3 bases and J 6 bases, leaving 9 bases between the germline ends. CDR3 protein: CASSLADSNSPLHF. The CDR3 DNA sequence: TGTGCCAGCAGTTTGGCGGACTCTAATTCACCCCTCCACTTT.

This clone was recorded at least ten times. This chain joins TRBV9 and TRBJ1-6; TRBD1 agrees at 9 bases. V trimming: 3 bases; J trimming: 3 bases; junction bases outside the gene matches: 7. The CDR3 loop spans 17 amino acids. Looked up from germline, CDR1 is SGDLS and CDR2 is YYNGEE. CDR3 loop: CASSEGTGNSYNSPLHF. DNA for the CDR3: TGTGCCAGCAGCGAAGGGACAGGGAATAGCTATAATTCACCCCTCCACTTT.

For the CDR3, the DNA is TGTGCCACCAGGGGGCTAGCGGGGACCGGGGAGCTGTTTTTT. This sequence encodes CATRGLAGTGELFF. V is TRBV27 and J is TRBJ2-2; a weak D match, TRBD2 (9 bases). With 10 bases removed from V and 5 bases from J, the gap between germline ends came to 17 bases. There are 14 residues in the CDR3. The germline V gene encodes CDR1 MNHEY and CDR2 SMNVEV (reference sequence).

This chain joins TRBV30 and TRBJ1-4; unclear D gene. This CDR3 contains 12 residues. The germline gives CDR1 GTSNPN, CDR2 SVGIG (reference sequence). V shed 5 bases and J shed 6 bases, with 10 bases lying between them. The CDR3 region has the DNA TGTGCCTGGTATCGGGGAGATGAAAAACTGTTTTTT. It yields the protein CAWYRGDEKLFF.

This clone occurred once. V gene TRBV19 combines with J gene TRBJ1-1, with 9 bases aligning to TRBD1. CDR1 LNHDA and CDR2 SQIVND come from the germline V gene (reference sequence). This CDR3 is 15 amino acids long. V shed 5 bases and J 3 bases; nucleotides not matched to a gene: 7. In DNA, the CDR3 is TGTGCCAGTAGTCTACAGGGGGCTTTGGACACTGAAGCTTTCTTT. This sequence encodes CASSLQGALDTEAFF. Complete variable domain (other parts from reference TRBV19 and TRBJ1-1): DGGITQSPKYLFRKEGQNVTLSCEQNLNHDAMYWYRQDPGQGLRLIYYSQIVNDFQKGDIAEGYSVSREKKESFPLTVTSAQKNPTAFYLCASSLQGALDTEAFFGQGTRLTVV.